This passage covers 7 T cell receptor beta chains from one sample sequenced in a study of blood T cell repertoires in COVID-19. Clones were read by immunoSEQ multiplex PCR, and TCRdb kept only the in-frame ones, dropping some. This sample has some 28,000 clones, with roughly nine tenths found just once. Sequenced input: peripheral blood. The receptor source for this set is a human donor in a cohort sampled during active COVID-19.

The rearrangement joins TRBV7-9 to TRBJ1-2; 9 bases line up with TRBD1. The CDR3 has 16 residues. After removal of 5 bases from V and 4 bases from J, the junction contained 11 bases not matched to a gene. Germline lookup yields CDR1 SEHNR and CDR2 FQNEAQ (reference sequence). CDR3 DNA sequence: TGTGCCAGCAGCCTACATCCGACAGGGGGTGGCTATGGCTACACCTTC. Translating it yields CASSLHPTGGGYGYTF.

CDR3: CASSVGGGVTYEQYF. CDR3 in DNA: TGTGCCAGCAGCGTAGGCGGGGGGGTTACCTACGAGCAGTACTTC. V usage is TRBV9 and J usage is TRBJ2-7; 9 positions agree with TRBD2. CDR1 is SGDLS, CDR2 YYNGEE, per germline. The CDR3 loop spans 15 amino acids. V lost 0 bases to trimming and J lost 2 bases; unmatched junction nucleotides: 3.

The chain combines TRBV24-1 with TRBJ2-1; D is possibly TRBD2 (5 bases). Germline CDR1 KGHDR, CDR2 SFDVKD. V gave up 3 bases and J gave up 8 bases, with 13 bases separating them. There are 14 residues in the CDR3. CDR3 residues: CATSDNTGGHEQFF. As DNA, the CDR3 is TGTGCCACCAGTGATAATACTGGAGGCCATGAGCAGTTCTTC.

In nucleotides, the CDR3 is TGTGCCAGCAGTTTATATTCGGGACTCTTCTCTGGAAACACCATATATTTT. This codes for CASSLYSGLFSGNTIYF. The genes are TRBV28 and TRBJ1-3; possibly TRBD1 for D (5 bases). CDR1 and CDR2 (germline): MDHEN, SYDVKM. The CDR3 is made up of 17 amino acids. V was trimmed by 1 base and J by 0 bases, leaving 13 bases between them. Variable domain in full (rest from reference TRBV28 and TRBJ1-3): DVKVTQSSRYLVKRTGEKVFLECVQDMDHENMFWYRQDPGLGLRLIYFSYDVKMKEKGDIPEGYSVSREKKERFSLILESASTNQTSMYLCASSLYSGLFSGNTIYFGEGSWLTVV.

The CDR3 region is CASSHRTSGATDTQYF. For the CDR3, the DNA is TGTGCCAGCAGCCACCGGACTAGCGGGGCTACAGATACGCAGTATTTT. The genes are TRBV5-6 and TRBJ2-3; 12 positions match TRBD2. The V gene end was trimmed by 4 bases and the J gene end by 3 bases; junction bases not matched to a gene: 6. This CDR3 is built from 16 residues. The germline CDR1 and CDR2 sequences are SGHDT and YYEEEE.

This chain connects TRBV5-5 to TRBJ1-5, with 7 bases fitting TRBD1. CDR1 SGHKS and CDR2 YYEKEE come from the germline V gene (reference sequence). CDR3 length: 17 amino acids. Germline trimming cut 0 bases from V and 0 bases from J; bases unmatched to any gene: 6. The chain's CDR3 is CASSLGARGNSNQPQHF. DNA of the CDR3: TGTGCCAGCAGCTTGGGGGCCAGGGGGAATAGCAATCAGCCCCAGCATTTT.

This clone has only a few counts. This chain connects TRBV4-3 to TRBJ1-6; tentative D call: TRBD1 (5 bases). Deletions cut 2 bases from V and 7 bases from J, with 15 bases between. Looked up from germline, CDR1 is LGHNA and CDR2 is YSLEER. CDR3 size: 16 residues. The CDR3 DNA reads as TGCGCCAGCAGCCAACCCCAACCGGGGGGGAATTCACCCCTCCACTTT. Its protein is CASSQPQPGGNSPLHF.